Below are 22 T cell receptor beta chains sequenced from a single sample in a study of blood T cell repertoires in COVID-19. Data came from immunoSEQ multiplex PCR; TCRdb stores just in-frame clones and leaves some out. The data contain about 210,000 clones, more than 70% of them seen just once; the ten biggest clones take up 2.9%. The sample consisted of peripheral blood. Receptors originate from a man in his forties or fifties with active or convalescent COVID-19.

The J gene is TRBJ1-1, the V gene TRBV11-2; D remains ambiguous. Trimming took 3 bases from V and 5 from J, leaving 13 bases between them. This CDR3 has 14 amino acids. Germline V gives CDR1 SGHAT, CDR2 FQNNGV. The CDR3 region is CASSFQKSRTEAFF. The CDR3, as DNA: TGTGCCAGCAGCTTTCAAAAATCGAGGACTGAAGCTTTCTTT.

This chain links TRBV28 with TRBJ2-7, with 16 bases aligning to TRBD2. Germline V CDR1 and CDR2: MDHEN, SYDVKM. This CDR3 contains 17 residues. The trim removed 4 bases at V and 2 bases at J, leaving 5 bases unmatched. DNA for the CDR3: TGTGCCAGCAGTTCGGGGACTAGCGGGAGGGCCGCCTACGAGCAGTACTTC. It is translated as CASSSGTSGRAAYEQYF.

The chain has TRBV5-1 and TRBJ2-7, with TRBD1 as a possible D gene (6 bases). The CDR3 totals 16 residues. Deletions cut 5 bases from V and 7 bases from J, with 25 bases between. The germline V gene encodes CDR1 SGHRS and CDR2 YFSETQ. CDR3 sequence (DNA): TGCGCCAGCAGTAAGGACGGACAGCCAGCTAAGGGGGAGCAGTACTTC. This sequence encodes CASSKDGQPAKGEQYF.

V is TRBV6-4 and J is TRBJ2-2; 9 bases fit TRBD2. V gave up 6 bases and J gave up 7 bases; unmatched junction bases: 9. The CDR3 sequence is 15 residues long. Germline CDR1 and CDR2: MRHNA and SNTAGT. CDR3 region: CASRKGGSGSGELFF. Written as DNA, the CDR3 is TGTGCCAGCAGAAAAGGAGGTAGCGGGAGCGGGGAGCTGTTTTTT.

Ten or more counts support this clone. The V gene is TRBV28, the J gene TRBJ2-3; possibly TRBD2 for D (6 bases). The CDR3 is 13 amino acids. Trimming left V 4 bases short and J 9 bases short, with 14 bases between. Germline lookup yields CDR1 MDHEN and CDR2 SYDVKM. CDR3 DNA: TGTGCCAGCAGTTCACGACTAGATCTGACGCAGTATTTT. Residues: CASSSRLDLTQYF.

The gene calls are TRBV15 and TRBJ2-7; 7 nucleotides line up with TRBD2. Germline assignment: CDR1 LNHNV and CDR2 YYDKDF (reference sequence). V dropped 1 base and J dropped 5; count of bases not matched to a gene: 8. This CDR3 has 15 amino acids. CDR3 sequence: CATSRATGGSNEQYF. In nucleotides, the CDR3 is TGTGCCACCAGCAGAGCCACGGGCGGGAGCAACGAGCAGTACTTC.

CDR3 protein: CASSPLSGAQRDEQYF. In DNA, the CDR3 is TGCGCCAGCAGCCCACTAAGCGGGGCACAAAGGGACGAGCAGTACTTC. The chain uses TRBV5-1 and TRBJ2-7, with 7 bases lining up with TRBD2. The V gene's germline CDR1 is SGHRS and CDR2 YFSETQ. The V segment lost 4 bases and the J segment 5 bases; nucleotides outside the gene matches: 15. The CDR3 spans 16 residues.

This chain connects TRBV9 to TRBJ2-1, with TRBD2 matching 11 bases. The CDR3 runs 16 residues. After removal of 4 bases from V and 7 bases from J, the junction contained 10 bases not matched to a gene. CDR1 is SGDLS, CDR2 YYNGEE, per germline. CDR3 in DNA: TGTGCCAGCAGCTTCCGAACTAGCGGGAGTCGAAATGAGCAGTTCTTC. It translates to CASSFRTSGSRNEQFF.

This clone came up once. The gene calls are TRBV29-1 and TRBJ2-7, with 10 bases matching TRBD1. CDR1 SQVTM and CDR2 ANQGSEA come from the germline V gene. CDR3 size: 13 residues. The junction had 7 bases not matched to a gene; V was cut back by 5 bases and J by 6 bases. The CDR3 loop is CSVQGDRGSEQYF. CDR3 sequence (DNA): TGCAGCGTTCAGGGGGACAGGGGAAGCGAGCAGTACTTC.

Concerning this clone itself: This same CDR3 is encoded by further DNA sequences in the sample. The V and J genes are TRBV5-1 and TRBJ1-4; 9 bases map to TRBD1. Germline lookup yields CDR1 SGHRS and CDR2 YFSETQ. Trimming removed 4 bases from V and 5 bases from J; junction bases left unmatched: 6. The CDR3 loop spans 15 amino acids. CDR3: CASSGPGTGNEKLFF. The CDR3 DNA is TGCGCCAGCAGCGGCCCCGGGACAGGGAATGAAAAACTGTTTTTT.

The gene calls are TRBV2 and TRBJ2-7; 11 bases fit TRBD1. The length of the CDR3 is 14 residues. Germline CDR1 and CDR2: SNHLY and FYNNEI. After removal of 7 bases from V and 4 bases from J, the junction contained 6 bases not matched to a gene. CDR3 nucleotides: TGTGCCAGCAAAGGACAGGGGGCCGTATACGAGCAGTACTTC. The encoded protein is CASKGQGAVYEQYF.

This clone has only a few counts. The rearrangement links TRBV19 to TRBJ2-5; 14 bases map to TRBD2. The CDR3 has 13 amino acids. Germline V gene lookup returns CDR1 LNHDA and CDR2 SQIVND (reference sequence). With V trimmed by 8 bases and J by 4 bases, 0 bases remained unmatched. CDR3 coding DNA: TGTGCCAGTGGGACTAGCGGGAGAGAGACCCAGTACTTC. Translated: CASGTSGRETQYF.

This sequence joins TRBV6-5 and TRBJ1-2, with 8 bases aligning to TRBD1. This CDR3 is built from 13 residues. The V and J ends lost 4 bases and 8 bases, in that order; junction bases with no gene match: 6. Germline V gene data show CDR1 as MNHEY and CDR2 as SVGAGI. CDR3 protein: CASSLTGAAGYTF. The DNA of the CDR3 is TGTGCCAGCAGTTTGACAGGGGCGGCCGGCTACACCTTC.

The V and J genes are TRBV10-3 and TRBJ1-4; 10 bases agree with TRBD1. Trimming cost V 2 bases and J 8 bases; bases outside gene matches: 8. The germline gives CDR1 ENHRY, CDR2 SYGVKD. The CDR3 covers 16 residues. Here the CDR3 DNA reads TGTGCCATCAGTGAGATTGCGGGACAGGGGCGGGAAAAACTGTTTTTT. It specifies CAISEIAGQGREKLFF.

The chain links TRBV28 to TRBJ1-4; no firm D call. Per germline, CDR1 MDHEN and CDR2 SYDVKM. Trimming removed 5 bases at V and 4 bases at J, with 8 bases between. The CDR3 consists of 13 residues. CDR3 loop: CASSPQDNEKLFF. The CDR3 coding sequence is TGTGCCAGCAGTCCCCAGGATAATGAAAAACTGTTTTTT. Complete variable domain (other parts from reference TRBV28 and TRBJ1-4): DVKVTQSSRYLVKRTGEKVFLECVQDMDHENMFWYRQDPGLGLRLIYFSYDVKMKEKGDIPEGYSVSREKKERFSLILESASTNQTSMYLCASSPQDNEKLFFGSGTQLSVL.

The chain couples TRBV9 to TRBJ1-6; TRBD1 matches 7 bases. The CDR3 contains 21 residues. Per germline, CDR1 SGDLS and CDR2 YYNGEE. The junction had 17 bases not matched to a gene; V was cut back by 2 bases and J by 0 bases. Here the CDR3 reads CASSVPPGQVLFCSYNSPLHF. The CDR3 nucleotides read TGTGCCAGCAGCGTCCCCCCAGGACAGGTCCTTTTCTGCTCCTATAATTCACCCCTCCACTTT.

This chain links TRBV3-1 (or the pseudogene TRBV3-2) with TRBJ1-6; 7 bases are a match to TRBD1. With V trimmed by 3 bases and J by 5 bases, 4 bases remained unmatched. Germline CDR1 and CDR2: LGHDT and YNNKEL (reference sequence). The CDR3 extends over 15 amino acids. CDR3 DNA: TGTGCCAGCAGCCATGGACAGGTTCATAATTCACCCCTCCACTTT. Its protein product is CASSHGQVHNSPLHF.

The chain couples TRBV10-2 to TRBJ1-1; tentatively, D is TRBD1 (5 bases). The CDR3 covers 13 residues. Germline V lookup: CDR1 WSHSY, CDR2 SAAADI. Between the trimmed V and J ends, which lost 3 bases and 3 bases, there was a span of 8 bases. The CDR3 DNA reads TGCGCCAGCAGTGATCGGGGGGACACTGAAGCTTTCTTT. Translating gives CASSDRGDTEAFF.

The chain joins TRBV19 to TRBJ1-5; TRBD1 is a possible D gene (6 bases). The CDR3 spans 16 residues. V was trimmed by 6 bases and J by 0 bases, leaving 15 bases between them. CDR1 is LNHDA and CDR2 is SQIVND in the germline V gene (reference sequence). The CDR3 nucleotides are TGTGCCAGTAGGACTACAGGGACCTCTAGCAATCAGCCCCAGCATTTT. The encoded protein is CASRTTGTSSNQPQHF.

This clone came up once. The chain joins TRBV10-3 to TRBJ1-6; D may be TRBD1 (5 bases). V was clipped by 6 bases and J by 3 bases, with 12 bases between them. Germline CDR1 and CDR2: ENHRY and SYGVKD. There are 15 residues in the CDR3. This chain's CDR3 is CAIRTDSNYNSPLHF. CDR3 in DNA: TGTGCCATCAGGACAGACAGTAACTATAATTCACCCCTCCACTTT.

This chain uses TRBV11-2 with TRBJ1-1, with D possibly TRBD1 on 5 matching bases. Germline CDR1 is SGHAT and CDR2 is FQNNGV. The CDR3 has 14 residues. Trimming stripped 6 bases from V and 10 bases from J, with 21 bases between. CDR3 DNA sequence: TGTGCCAGCAGTTTGATACCGGGGGGAAAAGGAGCTTTCTTT. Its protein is CASSLIPGGKGAFF.

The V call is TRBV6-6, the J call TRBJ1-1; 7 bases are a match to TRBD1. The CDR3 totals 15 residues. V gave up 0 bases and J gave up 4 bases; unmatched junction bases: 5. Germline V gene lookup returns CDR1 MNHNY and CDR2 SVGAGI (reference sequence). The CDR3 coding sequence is TGTGCCAGCAGTTACTCAGGGGGCCGCGGCACTGAAGCTTTCTTT. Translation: CASSYSGGRGTEAFF.